The T cell receptor beta chain under discussion was sequenced for a study of blood T cell repertoires in COVID-19. Study background: Samples of COVID-19 (acute and convalescent) were obtained from the United States, Italy and Spain. PBMCs, B-cell-depleted T cells, or T cells were the source of the cDNA or gDNA that made up the material.

The CDR3 spans 15 residues. V was trimmed by 6 bases and J by 1 base, leaving 15 bases between them. The germline V gene has CDR1 SNHLY and CDR2 FYNNEI. In the authors' methods: Reference gene primer amplification yielded estimated nucleated cell counts. Assay used: immunoSEQ multiplex PCR; TCRdb lists only in-frame clones, some missing. V, J and clone size were drawn from that table, and D and trimming were deduced from the DNA. Among tens of thousands of clones listed, 82% were seen once. V usage is TRBV2 and J usage is TRBJ1-1; TRBD1 is a possible D gene (6 bases). The TCR originated in an elderly woman with acute or convalescent COVID-19. Material for sequencing was peripheral blood. The CDR3 DNA reads TGTGCCAGCAGACAGGGTTACCCCAAGAACACTGAAGCTTTCTTT. Protein: CASRQGYPKNTEAFF.